This T cell receptor beta chain was obtained from a study of T cell responses to AZD1222 COVID-19 vaccine. V lost 5 bases and J lost 2, with 18 bases in between. The CDR3 has 17 residues. The germline CDR1 and CDR2 sequences are MNHNY and SVGAGI (reference sequence). Produced via immunoSEQ multiplex PCR; TCRdb's table is partial and in-frame only. The sample shows roughly 150,000 clones, around 84% of them seen only once. Regarding this clone: Its cognate antigen is unknown.

Study observations and caveats: Mostly white British, mostly female donors; authors suggested clonal diversity may be underestimated.

This receptor was taken from an adult in good health. The chain recombines TRBV6-6 with TRBJ1-4; D possibly corresponds to TRBD1 (6 bases). The sequencing used peripheral blood, collected on day 0 of AZD1222 vaccination. The CDR3 coding sequence is TGTGCCAGCAGTCCAGAAGTGAACAGGGTCACTAATGAAAAACTGTTTTTT. Residues: CASSPEVNRVTNEKLFF.